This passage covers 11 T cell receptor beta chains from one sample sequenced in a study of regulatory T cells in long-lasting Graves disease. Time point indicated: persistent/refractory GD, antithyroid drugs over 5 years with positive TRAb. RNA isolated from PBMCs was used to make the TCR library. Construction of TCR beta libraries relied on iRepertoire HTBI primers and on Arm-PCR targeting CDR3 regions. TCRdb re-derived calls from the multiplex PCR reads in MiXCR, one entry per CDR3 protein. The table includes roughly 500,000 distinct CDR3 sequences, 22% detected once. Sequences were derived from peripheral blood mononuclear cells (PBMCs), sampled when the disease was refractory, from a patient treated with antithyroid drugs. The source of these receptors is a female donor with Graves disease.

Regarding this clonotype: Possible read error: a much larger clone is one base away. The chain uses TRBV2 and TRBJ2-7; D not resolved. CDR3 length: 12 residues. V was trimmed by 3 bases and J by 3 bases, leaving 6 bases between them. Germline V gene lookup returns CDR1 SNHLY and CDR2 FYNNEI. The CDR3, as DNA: TGTGCCAGCAGTGAGCTGGGCTACGAGCAGTACTTC. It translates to CASSELGYEQYF.

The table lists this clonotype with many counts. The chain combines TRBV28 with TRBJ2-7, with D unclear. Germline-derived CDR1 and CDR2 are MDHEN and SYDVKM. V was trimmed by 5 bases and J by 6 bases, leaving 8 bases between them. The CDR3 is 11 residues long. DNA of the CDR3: TGTGCCAGCAGTCTCTCAGTCGAGCAGTACTTC. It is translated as CASSLSVEQYF.

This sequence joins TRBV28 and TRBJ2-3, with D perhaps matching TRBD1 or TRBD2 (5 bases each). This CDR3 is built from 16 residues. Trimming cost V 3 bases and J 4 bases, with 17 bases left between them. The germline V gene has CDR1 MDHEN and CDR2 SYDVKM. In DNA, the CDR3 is TGTGCCAGCAGTTTCCGGGACCCCGGGGCCCCAGATACGCAGTATTTT. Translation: CASSFRDPGAPDTQYF.

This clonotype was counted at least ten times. The CDR3 is CASSPGPTAGGAEETQYF. The CDR3 DNA sequence: TGTGCCAGCAGCCCTGGGCCCACAGCGGGGGGTGCAGAGGAGACCCAGTACTTC. The J gene is TRBJ2-5, the V gene TRBV7-8; 9 nucleotides align to TRBD2. The CDR3 covers 18 residues. J was trimmed by 5 bases and V by 5 bases; bases with no gene match: 18. Germline CDR1 and CDR2: SGHVS and FQNEAQ.

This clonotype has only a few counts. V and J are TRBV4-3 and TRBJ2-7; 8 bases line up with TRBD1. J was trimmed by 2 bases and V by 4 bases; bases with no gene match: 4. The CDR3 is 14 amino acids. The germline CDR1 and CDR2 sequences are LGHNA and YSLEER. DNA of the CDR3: TGCGCCAGCAGCCCGGGACAGGAGGCCTACGAGCAGTACTTC. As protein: CASSPGQEAYEQYF.

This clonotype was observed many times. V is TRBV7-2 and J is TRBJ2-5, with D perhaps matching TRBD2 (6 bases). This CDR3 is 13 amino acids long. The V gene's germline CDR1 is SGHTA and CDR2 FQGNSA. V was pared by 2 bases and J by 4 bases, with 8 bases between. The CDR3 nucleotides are TGTGCCAGCAGCTTACGACTAGGAGAGACCCAGTACTTC. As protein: CASSLRLGETQYF.

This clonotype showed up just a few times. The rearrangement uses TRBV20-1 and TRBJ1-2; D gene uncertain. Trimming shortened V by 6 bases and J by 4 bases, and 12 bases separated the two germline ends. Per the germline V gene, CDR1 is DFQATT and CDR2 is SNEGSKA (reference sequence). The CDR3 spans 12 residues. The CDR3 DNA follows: TGCAGTGCCAGCAGCTACTCCTATGGCTACACCTTC. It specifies CSASSYSYGYTF.

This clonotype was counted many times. The CDR3 spells CASSELRGQQNTEAFF. CDR3 sequence (DNA): TGTGCCAGCAGTGAACTGAGGGGACAGCAGAACACTGAAGCTTTCTTT. The chain recombines TRBV25-1 with TRBJ1-1, with 7 bases aligning to TRBD1. CDR1 and CDR2 (germline): MGHDK, SYGVNS. Trimming cost V 2 bases and J 1 base; bases outside gene matches: 7. This CDR3 region has 16 residues.

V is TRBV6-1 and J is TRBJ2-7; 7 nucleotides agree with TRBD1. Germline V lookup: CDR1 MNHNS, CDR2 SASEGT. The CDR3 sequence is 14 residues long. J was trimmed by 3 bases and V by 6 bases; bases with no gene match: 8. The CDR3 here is CASSYDRVNYEQYF. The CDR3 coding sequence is TGTGCCAGCAGCTATGACAGGGTAAACTACGAGCAGTACTTC.

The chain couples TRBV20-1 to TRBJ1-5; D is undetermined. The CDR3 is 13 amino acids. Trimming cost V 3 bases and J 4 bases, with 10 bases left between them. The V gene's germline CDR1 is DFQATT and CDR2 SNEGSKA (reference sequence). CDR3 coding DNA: TGCAGTGCTAGCATTAGCGAGAATCAGCCCCAGCATTTT. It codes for CSASISENQPQHF.

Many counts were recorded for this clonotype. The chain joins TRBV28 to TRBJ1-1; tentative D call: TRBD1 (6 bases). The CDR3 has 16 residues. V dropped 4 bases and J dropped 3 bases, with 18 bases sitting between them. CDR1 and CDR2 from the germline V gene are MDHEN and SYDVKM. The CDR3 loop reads CASSSLPAGEDTEAFF. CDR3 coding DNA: TGTGCCAGCAGTTCCCTCCCGGCAGGGGAGGACACTGAAGCTTTCTTT.